A selection of T cell receptor beta chains follows, all from one sample in a study of T cells in Graves' hyperthyroidism and ophthalmopathy. Each CDR3 protein gets one entry after TCRdb re-called the multiplex PCR reads with MiXCR. This sample carries 300,000 or so distinct CDR3 sequences, 21% of them seen once, and the ten largest clones take 50% to 65%. The material sequenced was blood. These receptors all stem from a woman between 45 and 60 years old with Graves' hyperthyroidism. Each CDR3 is given with its conserved first and last residue. D genes are given only for firm matches. For some rows the clone size is stated as once, few or many, or as a class when expanded; others skip it.

V gene	J gene	clone size	D gene	CDR3 DNA	CDR3 protein
TRBV20-1	TRBJ1-2	many	TRBD1	TGCAGTGCTAGAGATCGGCGGGACAGCCTTAACTATGGCTACACCTTC	CSARDRRDSLNYGYTF
TRBV6-5	TRBJ1-2	many	TRBD1	TGTGCCAGCAGTTCGACAGGGGGCCGGTATGGCTACACCTTC	CASSSTGGRYGYTF
TRBV20-1	TRBJ1-4	many	TRBD1	TGCAGTGCTAGTTCAGGGGGCCTTGAAAAACTGTTTTTT	CSASSGGLEKLFF
TRBV11-1	TRBJ2-7	many	TRBD1	TGTGCCAGCAGCTCGAAACAGGGGACCTACGAGCAGTACTTC	CASSSKQGTYEQYF
TRBV9	TRBJ2-7	few	-	TGTGCCAGCAGTCGACGGGACAACTACGAGCAGTACTTC	CASSRRDNYEQYF
TRBV27	TRBJ2-7	-	-	TGTGCCAGCAGTTTCACCAGCCTCTACGAGCAGTACTTC	CASSFTSLYEQYF
TRBV5-1	TRBJ1-1	-	-	TGCGCCAGCAGCTTGCCCCAGGGCGGATACACTGAAGCTTTCTTT	CASSLPQGGYTEAFF
TRBV10-3	TRBJ2-1	few	TRBD2	TGTGCCATCAGATCTAGCGGGCGGGGGAATGAGCAGTTCTTC	CAIRSSGRGNEQFF
TRBV7-9	TRBJ1-1	few	TRBD1	TGTGCCAGCAGTTTACGACAGGGGACCCCTTTTGAAGCTTTCTTT	CASSLRQGTPFEAFF
TRBV24-1	TRBJ2-1	-	TRBD1	TGTGCCACCAGTGACATAGCCCGGACAGGGTTTCGGAATGAGCAGTTCTTC	CATSDIARTGFRNEQFF
TRBV7-8	TRBJ1-5	-	-	TGTGCCAGCAGCTTAGTGGATTCTAGCAATCAGCCCCAGCATTTT	CASSLVDSSNQPQHF
TRBV7-8	TRBJ2-3	many	TRBD2	TGTGCCAGCAGCGAACTAGCGGGGGGTAGCACAGATACGCAGTATTTT	CASSELAGGSTDTQYF
TRBV27	TRBJ1-1	many	-	TGTGCCAGCAGTTCCGTAAGCCCGGCCGGGGGCACTGAAGCTTTCTTT	CASSSVSPAGGTEAFF
TRBV2	TRBJ2-3	-	-	TGTGCCAGCAGTTTTCGGGACATAATTACGCAGTATTTT	CASSFRDIITQYF
TRBV14	TRBJ1-6	few	-	TGTGCCAGCAGCCGAAATCCCCGAAATTCACCCCTCCACTTT	CASSRNPRNSPLHF
TRBV2	TRBJ2-3	many	-	TGTGCCAGCAAAGGGGCCGACACAGATACGCAGTATTTT	CASKGADTDTQYF
TRBV6-1	TRBJ2-3	many	-	TGTGCCAGCAGTGAGTGGCAGTTCACAGATACGCAGTATTTT	CASSEWQFTDTQYF
TRBV6-2/TRBV6-3	TRBJ1-6	few	-	TGTGCCAGCAGTTACTCGACAGGCAGTAATTCACCCCTCCACTTT	CASSYSTGSNSPLHF
TRBV3-1	TRBJ2-7	many	TRBD1	TGTGCCAGCAGCCGGGCCCCGACAGGGAAGTACGAGCAGTACTTC	CASSRAPTGKYEQYF
TRBV19	TRBJ2-5	few	TRBD2	TGTGCCAGTAGTAGCGGGACTAGCGGGGGGGAGACCCAGTACTTC	CASSSGTSGGETQYF
TRBV20-1	TRBJ2-5	many	-	TGCAGTGCTAGTAGTGAGACCCAGTACTTC	CSASSETQYF
TRBV19	TRBJ1-1	-	-	TGTGCCAGTAGTATGATAAACAGGGTAAATGAAGCTTTCTTT	CASSMINRVNEAFF
TRBV27	TRBJ2-7	few	TRBD1	TGTGCCAGCATGAAAATTCGGGACAGGGGATCCCTGCAGTACTTC	CASMKIRDRGSLQYF